The present T cell receptor beta chain was sequenced within a study of cytomegalovirus exposure and HLA in healthy donors. Regarding this clone: Its antigen is unidentified.

General study points: A list of roughly 160 TCR beta chains associated with cytomegalovirus was given. Later analysis found that TCR beta chains associated with HLA were more clonally expanded than other, equally common chains.

This CDR3 contains 13 residues. The germline CDR1 and CDR2 sequences are WNHNN and SYGVQD (reference sequence). Trimming stripped 2 bases from V and 7 bases from J, with 9 bases between. 13 Jbeta primers and 60 Vbeta primers were used for the PCR. The protocol was immunoSEQ multiplex PCR, while the TCRdb copy is restricted to in-frame clones and leaves out a portion. Counted here are about 94,000 clones, roughly three fifths occurring once; the ten biggest clones make up 3% to 4%. The TCR comes from a man in his thirties or forties in good health and CMV-seronegative. Input material: PBMCs. The rearrangement uses TRBV10-1 and TRBJ2-1; D not certain. The chain's CDR3 is CASSEPAGNEQFF. CDR3 nucleotide sequence: TGCGCCAGCAGTGAGCCCGCCGGGAATGAGCAGTTCTTC.